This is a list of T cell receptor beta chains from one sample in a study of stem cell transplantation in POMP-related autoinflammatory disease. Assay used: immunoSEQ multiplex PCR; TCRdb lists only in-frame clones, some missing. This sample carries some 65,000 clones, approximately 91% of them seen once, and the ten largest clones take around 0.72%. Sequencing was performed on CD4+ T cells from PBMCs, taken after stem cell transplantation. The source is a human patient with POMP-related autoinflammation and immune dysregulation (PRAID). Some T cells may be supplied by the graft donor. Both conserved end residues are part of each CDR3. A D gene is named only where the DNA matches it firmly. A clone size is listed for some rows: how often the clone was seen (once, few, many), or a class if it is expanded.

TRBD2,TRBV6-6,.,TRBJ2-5,CASSLTGTIQETQYF,TGTGCCAGCAGTTTGACCGGGACTATTCAAGAGACCCAGTACTTC
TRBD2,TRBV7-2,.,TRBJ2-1,CASSWDGGIYNEQFF,TGTGCCAGCAGCTGGGACGGGGGGATCTACAATGAGCAGTTCTTC
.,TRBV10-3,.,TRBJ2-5,CAITGTALGTQYF,TGTGCCATCACCGGGACCGCCCTAGGGACCCAGTACTTC
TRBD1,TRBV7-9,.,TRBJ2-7,CASRGTGYGYEQYF,TGTGCCAGCAGAGGGACAGGGTACGGGTACGAGCAGTACTTC
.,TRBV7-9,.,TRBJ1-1,CASSPPITGVEAFF,TGTGCCAGCAGCCCACCAATTACAGGTGTTGAAGCTTTCTTT
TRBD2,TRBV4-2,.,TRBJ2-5,CASSQESMETGILGSGRGETQYF,TGTGCCAGCAGCCAAGAAAGTATGGAGACAGGGATATTAGGTAGCGGGAGGGGTGAGACCCAGTACTTC
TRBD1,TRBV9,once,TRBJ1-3,CASSVTGGSGNTIYF,TGTGCCAGCAGCGTCACAGGGGGCTCTGGAAACACCATATATTTT
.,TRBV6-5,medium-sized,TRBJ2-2,CASNFRDTGELFF,TGTGCCAGCAACTTCAGGGATACCGGGGAGCTGTTTTTT
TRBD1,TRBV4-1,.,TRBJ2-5,CASSRTGQETQYF,TGCGCCAGCAGTCGGACAGGGCAAGAGACCCAGTACTTC
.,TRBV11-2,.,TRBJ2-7,CASSLVGSFRVPYEQYF,TGTGCCAGCAGCTTAGTAGGGAGTTTCAGGGTACCCTACGAGCAGTACTTC
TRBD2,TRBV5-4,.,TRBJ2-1,CASSFRLAGGNEQFF,TGTGCCAGCAGCTTCCGACTAGCGGGGGGCAATGAGCAGTTCTTC
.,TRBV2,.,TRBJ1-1,CASRGDGLEAFF,TGTGCCAGCAGAGGGGACGGCCTTGAAGCTTTCTTT
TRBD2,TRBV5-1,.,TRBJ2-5,CASSWSGRSETQYF,TGCGCCAGCAGCTGGAGCGGGAGATCAGAGACCCAGTACTTC
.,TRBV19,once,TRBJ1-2,CASFYRSGTHNYGYTF,TGTGCCAGTTTTTATCGGTCCGGGACCCACAACTATGGCTACACCTTC
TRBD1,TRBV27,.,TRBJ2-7,CASSPLGTGRPYEQYF,TGTGCCAGCAGCCCCCTTGGGACAGGTCGACCCTACGAGCAGTACTTC
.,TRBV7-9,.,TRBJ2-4,CASSLGGRNIQYF,TGTGCCAGCAGCTTGGGGGGGCGGAACATTCAGTACTTC
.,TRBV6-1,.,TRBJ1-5,CASSEDSTQPQHF,TGTGCCAGCAGCGAAGATAGCACTCAGCCCCAGCATTTT
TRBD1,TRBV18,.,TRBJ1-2,CASSRQGLLNYGYTF,TGTGCCAGCTCAAGACAGGGGTTACTTAACTATGGCTACACCTTC
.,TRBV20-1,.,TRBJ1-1,CSARDLLGAFF,TGCAGTGCTAGAGACCTGCTCGGAGCTTTCTTT
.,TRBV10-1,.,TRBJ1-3,CASRDTGNTIYF,TGCGCCAGCAGGGACACTGGAAACACCATATATTTT
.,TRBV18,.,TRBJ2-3,CASSPGPSTDTQYF,TGTGCCAGCTCACCGGGGCCGAGCACAGATACGCAGTATTTT
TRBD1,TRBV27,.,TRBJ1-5,CASSLFGQGPNQPQHF,TGTGCCAGCAGTTTATTTGGACAGGGCCCGAATCAGCCCCAGCATTTT
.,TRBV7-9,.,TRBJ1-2,CASSLGYGGSNYGYTF,TGTGCCAGCAGCTTGGGTTATGGGGGAAGTAACTATGGCTACACCTTC
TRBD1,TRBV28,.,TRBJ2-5,CASSLFAGPPGGRETQYF,TGTGCCAGCAGTTTATTTGCGGGGCCTCCAGGGGGCCGGGAGACCCAGTACTTC
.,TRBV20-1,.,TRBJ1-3,CSAITGNTIYF,TGCAGTGCTATTACTGGAAACACCATATATTTT
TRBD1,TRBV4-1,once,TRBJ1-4,CASSLGQGTEKLFF,TGCGCCAGCAGCCTGGGACAGGGGACCGAAAAACTGTTTTTT
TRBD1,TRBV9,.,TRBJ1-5,CASTPGGSSNQPQHF,TGTGCCAGCACCCCAGGGGGTTCGAGCAATCAGCCCCAGCATTTT
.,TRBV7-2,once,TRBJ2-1,CASSPEPGLLYNEQFF,TGTGCCAGCAGCCCCGAACCGGGACTCCTCTACAATGAGCAGTTCTTC
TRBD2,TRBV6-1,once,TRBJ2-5,CASSEGAAGVTGETQYF,TGTGCCAGCAGTGAAGGGGCAGCGGGGGTAACGGGGGAGACCCAGTACTTC
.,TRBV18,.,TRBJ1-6,CASSPTASNSPLHF,TGTGCCAGCTCACCAACGGCGAGTAATTCACCCCTCCACTTT
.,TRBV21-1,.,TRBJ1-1,CARTEPTEAFF,TGTGCCAGGACCGAGCCCACTGAAGCTTTCTTT
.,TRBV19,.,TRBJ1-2,CASKDRQGRGYTF,TGTGCCAGTAAGGATCGGCAGGGTCGTGGCTACACCTTC